This entry lists 17 T cell receptor beta chains sequenced from one sample in a study of beta chain features in type 1 diabetes. Overall study results and limits: Type 1 diabetes patients had TCRB CDR3s that were shorter (moderately but significantly so) in all four CD4+ subsets.

Antigen specificity for these receptors is unknown. Expressed TCRB transcripts got sequenced, as all isolated RNA was reverse transcribed. The table came from immunoSEQ multiplex PCR; TCRdb's copy has only in-frame clones and leaves some out. There are about 340,000 clones in the sample; around 9.7% occur only once, and over 0.95% lies in the top ten. Sequencing was carried out using central memory CD4+ T cells from blood. These receptors originate from a man aged 25 to 40 with type 1 diabetes.

This clone occurred a few times. The chain uses TRBV6-1 and TRBJ2-5; D gene uncertain. With 6 bases removed from V and 2 bases from J, the gap between germline ends came to 4 bases. Germline-derived CDR1 and CDR2 are MNHNS and SASEGT. There are 11 residues in the CDR3. CDR3 coding DNA: TGTGCCAGCAGAAGGCAAGAGACCCAGTACTTC. Protein: CASRRQETQYF.

This clone came up a few times. The chain carries TRBV4-1 and TRBJ1-1; the D gene is possibly TRBD1 (5 bases). The germline V gene has CDR1 MGHRA and CDR2 YSYEKL. The CDR3 covers 15 residues. V was cut by 0 bases and J by 1 base, with 9 bases left in between. The CDR3 loop is CASSQERGSNTEAFF. CDR3 bases: TGCGCCAGCAGCCAAGAACGGGGCTCGAACACTGAAGCTTTCTTT.

This clone was recorded a few times. The rearrangement uses TRBV2 and TRBJ2-5; 13 nucleotides match TRBD2. With V trimmed by 0 bases and J by 5 bases, 6 bases remained unmatched. The CDR3 is 17 residues long. CDR1 is SNHLY and CDR2 is FYNNEI in the germline V gene. In nucleotides, the CDR3 is TGTGCCAGCAGTGAAGCCCTGTGGACTAGCGGGGGTGAGACCCAGTACTTC. This gives the protein CASSEALWTSGGETQYF.

This chain uses TRBV6-1 with TRBJ2-6; D is undetermined. Trimming stripped 6 bases from V and 0 bases from J, with 9 bases between. Per the germline V gene, CDR1 is MNHNS and CDR2 is SASEGT. The CDR3 totals 15 residues. The CDR3, as DNA: TGTGCCAGCAGACCTAGACACTCTGGGGCCAACGTCCTGACTTTC. Encoded protein: CASRPRHSGANVLTF.

This clone was detected only a few times. The CDR3 DNA is TGTGCCAGCAGCTTGGCGGGACTAGCAAGCCACAATGAGCAGTTCTTC. Translation gives CASSLAGLASHNEQFF. This rearrangement joins TRBV5-4 to TRBJ2-1; 9 bases fit TRBD2. The V segment lost 0 bases and the J segment 5 bases; nucleotides outside the gene matches: 6. CDR3 length: 16 amino acids. Germline assignment: CDR1 SGHNT and CDR2 YYREEE (reference sequence).

V gene TRBV10-1 combines with J gene TRBJ2-7, with TRBD2 matching over 9 bases. Trimming cost V 0 bases and J 3 bases; bases outside gene matches: 9. Germline assignment: CDR1 WNHNN and CDR2 SYGVQD (reference sequence). CDR3 length: 17 residues. CDR3: CASSESSGGMLGYEQYF. The CDR3 DNA is TGCGCCAGCAGTGAGTCCAGCGGGGGGATGTTAGGCTACGAGCAGTACTTC.

This chain joins TRBV10-3 and TRBJ1-5, with TRBD1 matching 10 bases. Per the germline V gene, CDR1 is ENHRY and CDR2 is SYGVKD. Germline trimming cut 6 bases from V and 5 bases from J; bases unmatched to any gene: 7. CDR3 size: 15 residues. In nucleotides, the CDR3 is TGTGCCATCAGATCCGGGACAGGGGTCGATCAGCCCCAGCATTTT. Encoded protein: CAIRSGTGVDQPQHF.

The chain recombines TRBV23-1 with TRBJ1-6; D gene unclear. TRBV23-1 is recorded as an ORF, its role being uncertain. The CDR3 spans 15 residues. With 5 bases removed from V and 0 bases from J, the gap between germline ends came to 8 bases. CDR3 nucleotide sequence: TGCGCCAGCAGTGAAGGCGTCTCCTATAATTCACCCCTCCACTTT. It yields the protein CASSEGVSYNSPLHF.

This clone was seen only a few times. The V gene is TRBV7-2, the J gene TRBJ2-3; D gene unclear. The CDR3 consists of 14 residues. Trimming left V 4 bases short and J 3 bases short, with 11 bases between. Germline values: CDR1 SGHTA, CDR2 FQGNSA. The CDR3 protein is CASSYYLQTDTQYF. The CDR3 nucleotides are TGTGCCAGCAGCTATTATCTCCAGACAGATACGCAGTATTTT.

The rearrangement joins TRBV6-1 to TRBJ1-5, with D possibly matching TRBD1 (6 bases). In germline, CDR1 is MNHNS, CDR2 SASEGT. The CDR3 is 15 amino acids. The V end lost 2 bases, the J end lost 4 bases, and 12 bases lay between the germline ends. The CDR3: CASSERGARNQPQHF. The CDR3 nucleotides are TGTGCCAGCAGTGAAAGGGGGGCTAGAAATCAGCCCCAGCATTTT.

The sample holds a few counts of this clone. The chain joins TRBV7-9 to TRBJ1-1, with 11 bases identical to TRBD1. The J segment lost 5 bases and the V segment lost 1 base, leaving 3 bases of the junction unmatched. CDR1 SEHNR and CDR2 FQNEAQ come from the germline V gene (reference sequence). This CDR3 comprises 15 residues. Here the CDR3 reads CASSLGGQGATEAFF. The CDR3, as DNA: TGTGCCAGCAGCTTAGGAGGACAGGGGGCTACTGAAGCTTTCTTT.

The gene calls are TRBV28 and TRBJ2-4, with 7 bases aligning to TRBD1. Losses at the gene ends were 5 bases for V and 4 bases for J; bases not matched to a gene: 5. This CDR3 comprises 14 residues. CDR1 is MDHEN, CDR2 SYDVKM, per germline. The CDR3 sequence: CASSPAGGKNIQYF. CDR3 nucleotides: TGTGCCAGCAGTCCGGCAGGGGGTAAAAACATTCAGTACTTC.

This clone turned up a few times. The rearrangement joins TRBV30 to TRBJ1-6, with D unresolved. Germline CDR1 GTSNPN, CDR2 SVGIG (reference sequence). V gave up 2 bases and J gave up 15 bases, with 17 bases separating them. The CDR3 length is 13 residues. Written as DNA, the CDR3 is TGTGCCTGGAGTCCAAACGATCAAGGTCACCTCCACTTT. This encodes CAWSPNDQGHLHF.

The rearrangement links TRBV6-5 to TRBJ1-2; 9 bases agree with TRBD1. Germline V CDR1 and CDR2: MNHEY, SVGAGI. This CDR3 is 14 amino acids long. The V and J ends lost 5 bases and 6 bases, in that order; junction bases with no gene match: 7. The CDR3 spells CASSKSGTGNGYTF. CDR3 coding DNA: TGTGCCAGCAGTAAATCCGGGACAGGGAATGGCTACACCTTC.

The gene calls are TRBV7-2 and TRBJ2-7; 7 bases agree with TRBD1. Germline V gene sequence: CDR1 SGHTA, CDR2 FQGNSA. Trimming cost V 2 bases and J 7 bases; bases outside gene matches: 8. This CDR3 contains 14 residues. CDR3 in DNA: TGTGCCAGCAGCTTATTCGGGACAGATCCGGAGCAGTACTTC. Translated, it gives CASSLFGTDPEQYF.

This clone was seen only a few times. In nucleotides, the CDR3 is TGTGCCAGCAGCTTAAGTACCCCTCGGAGGAATGAGCAGTTCTTC. Translation gives CASSLSTPRRNEQFF. V gene TRBV7-9 combines with J gene TRBJ2-1; TRBD2 might be the D (5 bases). This CDR3 has 15 amino acids. V lost 2 bases to trimming and J lost 7 bases, with 15 bases between them. In germline, CDR1 is SEHNR, CDR2 FQNEAQ (reference sequence).

The chain uses TRBV11-2 and TRBJ2-5; 9 bases line up with TRBD2. Per the germline V gene, CDR1 is SGHAT and CDR2 is FQNNGV. The CDR3 is made up of 13 amino acids. J lost 5 bases, V lost 6 bases, and 4 bases had no gene match. The CDR3 coding sequence is TGTGCCAGCAGGCTGCTAGCGGGGGAGACCCAGTACTTC. It is translated as CASRLLAGETQYF.